Each of the 7 T cell receptor beta chains below was sequenced from the same sample in a study of CXCR3-negative and CXCR3-positive naive CD8 T cells. No antigens are known for them. UMI labels and 5' RACE were used to prepare the TRB cDNA libraries. TCRdb derives one entry per CDR3 protein from the 5' RACE reads, leaving out DNA. The sample holds approximately 120,000 distinct CDR3 sequences. Study-wide findings and caveats: TRB CDR3 hydrophobicity was greater in CXCR3-positive naive cells than in CXCR3-negative naive cells.

The sequencing input was naive CXCR3+ CD8+ T cells from blood. Subset meaning: CD45RO-CCR7+CD27+CD95- naive CD8+ T cells expressing CXCR3 (TNR3+). Source of these receptors: a human donor in good health. Some clones in this sample may be carry-over from other donors' samples.

This chain links TRBV28 with TRBJ2-5; the D call of TRBD2 rests on TCRdb alone, since no DNA is present to check it. Germline V CDR1 and CDR2: MDHEN, SYDVKM. The CDR3 is made up of 15 amino acids. CDR3 region: CASSLSLAGGETQYF.

The V and J genes are TRBV20-1 and TRBJ1-1; without DNA, the TCRdb call of TRBD1 cannot be checked. CDR1 is DFQATT and CDR2 is SNEGSKA in the germline V gene (reference sequence). The length of the CDR3 is 11 residues. The chain's CDR3 is CRGDWNTEAFF.

V is TRBV10-2 and J is TRBJ2-3; TCRdb names TRBD1, which stays unverified in the absence of DNA. The CDR3 sequence is 13 residues long. CDR1 is WSHSY, CDR2 SAAADI, per germline. The CDR3 reads CASTGIGTDTQYF.

The chain joins TRBV4-3 to TRBJ2-3. This CDR3 has 14 amino acids. The germline gives CDR1 LGHNA, CDR2 YSLEER. The CDR3 loop reads CASSQDKPLGTQYF.

V gene TRBV20-1 combines with J gene TRBJ1-5; the D call from TCRdb, TRBD1, cannot be confirmed without DNA. Looked up from germline, CDR1 is DFQATT and CDR2 is SNEGSKA (reference sequence). The CDR3 runs to 15 residues. CDR3 amino acids: CSASYRGRYNQPQHF.

The chain recombines TRBV20-1 with TRBJ2-1; the TCRdb call, TRBD2, lacks DNA for checking. The germline gives CDR1 DFQATT, CDR2 SNEGSKA (reference sequence). The CDR3 runs to 16 residues. The CDR3: CSPAEPGSGGSNEQFF.

The chain combines TRBV7-6 with TRBJ2-2; TCRdb selects TRBD1, and the lack of DNA leaves this call unchecked. The CDR3 loop spans 15 amino acids. In germline, CDR1 is SGHVS, CDR2 FNYEAQ. The CDR3 here is CASSPGTRNGGELFF.